The 28 T cell receptor beta chains given below trace back to one sample, sequenced in a study of chemoradiotherapy in HPV16-positive cancers (dated by TCRdb to between 2021 and 2022). Preparation of the library involved the immunoSEQ multiplex PCR assay. This immuneACCESS table, as held by TCRdb, lists in-frame sequences with V and J called but not all clones. Of the missing ones, under half trace to an unresolved V gene in checked studies; the others have no known cause. This sample is represented by some 5,000 clones; about nine tenths of them were singletons. The ten biggest clones cover approximately 2.4% of the sample. The source was tumor tissue, collected from a patient who underwent chemoradiotherapy. The receptors shown here come from a human donor with HPV-associated anogenital cancer.

This clone was detected only once. This chain joins TRBV28 and TRBJ1-2; D uncertain. This CDR3 comprises 11 residues. CDR1 and CDR2 (germline): MDHEN, SYDVKM. Trimming cost V 6 bases and J 4 bases, with 6 bases left between them. Written as DNA, the CDR3 is TGTGCCAGCAGAAACTCCTATGGCTACACCTTC. It yields the protein CASRNSYGYTF.

The chain couples TRBV5-1 to TRBJ1-1; the match to TRBD1 covers 7 bases. Germline CDR1 and CDR2: SGHRS and YFSETQ. J was trimmed by 0 bases and V by 0 bases; bases with no gene match: 5. The CDR3 contains 16 residues. The CDR3 bases are TGCGCCAGCAGCTTGGGTATAGGGGGCATGAACACTGAAGCTTTCTTT. Translated: CASSLGIGGMNTEAFF.

This clone was picked up a small number of times. V and J are TRBV5-6 and TRBJ2-5; maybe TRBD1 (6 bases). Trimming removed 7 bases at V and 5 bases at J, with 21 bases between. Germline V CDR1 and CDR2: SGHDT, YYEEEE. The CDR3 consists of 15 residues. CDR3: CASAKEGQGLETQYF. CDR3 DNA: TGTGCCAGCGCGAAAGAAGGGCAGGGGCTGGAGACCCAGTACTTC.

The chain uses TRBV19 and TRBJ2-1; TRBD2 agrees at 7 bases. The V and J ends lost 6 bases and 5 bases, in that order; junction bases with no gene match: 13. Germline CDR1 LNHDA, CDR2 SQIVND (reference sequence). There are 16 residues in the CDR3. This CDR3 is CASSPFGGGFNNEQFF. The DNA of the CDR3 is TGTGCCAGTAGCCCCTTTGGGGGGGGGTTTAACAATGAGCAGTTCTTC. Full variable domain (outside the CDR3, taken from reference TRBV19 and TRBJ2-1): DGGITQSPKYLFRKEGQNVTLSCEQNLNHDAMYWYRQDPGQGLRLIYYSQIVNDFQKGDIAEGYSVSREKKESFPLTVTSAQKNPTAFYLCASSPFGGGFNNEQFFGPGTRLTVL.

This chain connects TRBV6-6 to TRBJ2-2; D gene uncertain. Germline V gene sequence: CDR1 MNHNY, CDR2 SVGAGI (reference sequence). The CDR3 spans 13 residues. V was shortened by 5 bases and J by 6 bases, with 10 bases between the two germline ends. Written as DNA, the CDR3 is TGTGCCAGCAGTCCTGTAGGTTCCGGGGAGCTGTTTTTT. This encodes CASSPVGSGELFF.

V is TRBV11-2 and J is TRBJ1-2; D gene unclear. V was cut by 2 bases and J by 8 bases, with 15 bases left in between. Germline V gene lookup returns CDR1 SGHAT and CDR2 FQNNGV. The CDR3 contains 14 residues. The CDR3 DNA sequence: TGTGCCAGCAGCTTATCACGGGGATCGGGAGGCTACACCTTC. This gives the protein CASSLSRGSGGYTF.

The rearrangement joins TRBV21-1 to TRBJ2-6; the table's D call, TRBD1, was not checked against the DNA. TRBV21-1 is given as a pseudogene. The CDR3 contains 18 residues. For the CDR3, the DNA is TGTGCCAGCAGCAACCCGGACAGGGCCCCCTCTGGGGCCAACGTCCTGACTTTC. Amino acid sequence: CASSNPDRAPSGANVLTF.

The rearrangement uses TRBV5-1 and TRBJ2-7, with 9 bases that match TRBD1. The J segment lost 7 bases and the V segment lost 3 bases, leaving 2 bases of the junction unmatched. The CDR3 consists of 12 residues. Germline V gene lookup returns CDR1 SGHRS and CDR2 YFSETQ. DNA for the CDR3: TGCGCCAGCAGCTGGGGACAGGGTGAGCAGTACTTC. It yields the protein CASSWGQGEQYF.

The chain employs TRBV5-1 and TRBJ2-2, with D possibly matching TRBD1 (5 bases). CDR1 and CDR2 from the germline V gene are SGHRS and YFSETQ. This CDR3 contains 14 residues. The ends were cut back, 2 bases at V and 6 bases at J, with 11 bases in the middle. This CDR3 is CASSFPQGAGELFF. Here the CDR3 DNA reads TGCGCCAGCAGCTTCCCCCAGGGCGCCGGGGAGCTGTTTTTT.

V gene TRBV18 combines with J gene TRBJ2-1; no clear D. Germline CDR1 is KGHSH and CDR2 is LQKENI. The CDR3 spans 17 residues. Trimming stripped 0 bases from V and 8 bases from J, with 20 bases between. CDR3 sequence (DNA): TGTGCCAGCTCACCACCCGTAGCTGCCAAGAAGGTTTATGAGCAGTTCTTC. This encodes CASSPPVAAKKVYEQFF.

The V call is TRBV4-1, the J call TRBJ1-5, with D uncertain. The CDR3 spans 14 residues. Germline-derived CDR1 and CDR2 are MGHRA and YSYEKL. V lost 3 bases and J 4 bases, leaving 10 bases between the germline ends. The CDR3 DNA follows: TGCGCCAGCAGCCAGGCAGACGCAAATCAGCCCCAGCATTTT. This sequence encodes CASSQADANQPQHF.

The V call is TRBV6-6, the J call TRBJ2-2, with 13 bases aligning to TRBD2. The germline V gene has CDR1 MNHNY and CDR2 SVGAGI (reference sequence). V shed 6 bases and J 6 bases; nucleotides not matched to a gene: 4. CDR3 length equals 15 residues. Here the CDR3 DNA reads TGTGCCAGCAGAGGACTAGCGGGGGATGCCGGGGAGCTGTTTTTT. Protein sequence: CASRGLAGDAGELFF.

The chain joins TRBV6-6 to TRBJ2-7; weak D call: TRBD1 (5 bases). CDR3 length equals 14 residues. Trimming took off 2 bases at V and 3 bases at J, with 11 bases between the two ends. Germline V gene lookup returns CDR1 MNHNY and CDR2 SVGAGI (reference sequence). CDR3 sequence reads: CASSYTPGFYEQYV. As DNA, the CDR3 is TGTGCCAGCAGTTACACGCCAGGGTTCTACGAGCAGTACGTC.

The chain links TRBV27 to TRBJ2-5, with 10 bases that match TRBD1. Trimming at V came to 2 bases and at J to 2 bases, leaving 2 bases not matched to a gene. The length of the CDR3 is 15 residues. Germline V CDR1 and CDR2: MNHEY, SMNVEV (reference sequence). The CDR3 DNA sequence: TGTGCCAGCAGTTTAAAGGGACAGGGGCAAGAGACCCAGTACTTC. Translation gives CASSLKGQGQETQYF.

The count of this clone is one. The V and J genes are TRBV7-2 and TRBJ2-7, with a weak D call TRBD2 (5 bases). Germline V gene data show CDR1 as SGHTA and CDR2 as FQGNSA. The CDR3 contains 11 residues. V dropped 8 bases and J dropped 4 bases, with 9 bases sitting between them. CDR3 nucleotide sequence: TGTGCCAGCGGACTCCTTTACGAGCAGTACTTC. Protein: CASGLLYEQYF.

V and J are TRBV19 and TRBJ2-3; D remains ambiguous. This CDR3 is 14 amino acids long. CDR1 LNHDA and CDR2 SQIVND come from the germline V gene (reference sequence). The germline V and J ends were trimmed by 10 bases and 0 bases, with 14 bases remaining between them. The CDR3 bases are TGTGCCACTAGGGATACCTTTAGCACAGATACGCAGTATTTT. Translated, it gives CATRDTFSTDTQYF.

The CDR3 here is CASSISTGRLETQYF. In nucleotides, the CDR3 is TGCGCCAGCAGCATAAGCACAGGCCGGTTAGAGACCCAGTACTTC. The rearrangement links TRBV5-1 to TRBJ2-5; TRBD1 is a possible D gene (5 bases). Between the trimmed V and J ends, which lost 4 bases and 4 bases, there was a span of 17 bases. There are 15 residues in the CDR3. Germline CDR1 is SGHRS and CDR2 is YFSETQ. The complete variable domain, with remaining parts taken from reference TRBV5-1 and TRBJ2-5, reads KAGVTQTPRYLIKTRGQQVTLSCSPISGHRSVSWYQQTPGQGLQFLFEYFSETQRNKGNFPGRFSGRQFSNSRSEMNVSTLELGDSALYLCASSISTGRLETQYFGPGTRLLVL.

This chain connects TRBV2 to TRBJ1-5; possibly TRBD1 for D (6 bases). Germline V gives CDR1 SNHLY, CDR2 FYNNEI. Deletions cut 4 bases from V and 0 bases from J, with 13 bases between. This CDR3 is 16 amino acids long. The CDR3 region is CASSGEDSYSNQPQHF. DNA of the CDR3: TGTGCCAGCAGTGGGGAGGACAGTTATAGCAATCAGCCCCAGCATTTT.

This clone was picked up one time. The chain links TRBV2 to TRBJ2-3; the D gene is possibly TRBD1 (6 bases). Trimming cost V 8 bases and J 3 bases, with 6 bases left between them. The CDR3 totals 11 residues. The germline V gene has CDR1 SNHLY and CDR2 FYNNEI. CDR3 in DNA: TGTGCCAGCCAGGGGACAGATACGCAGTATTTT. Translation: CASQGTDTQYF.

This chain connects TRBV28 to TRBJ2-3; D call uncertain. This CDR3 is 11 amino acids long. Germline V gives CDR1 MDHEN, CDR2 SYDVKM. Trimming left V 6 bases short and J 4 bases short, with 5 bases between. The CDR3 DNA reads TGTGCCAGCAGAAAAGCAGATACGCAGTATTTT. Its translation: CASRKADTQYF.

This rearrangement joins TRBV7-9 to TRBJ2-7; TRBD2 matches 10 bases. Trimming took 5 bases from V and 5 from J; bases not matched to a gene: 9. The CDR3 runs 15 residues. Germline CDR1 is SEHNR and CDR2 is FQNEAQ (reference sequence). The CDR3: CASSISGRAEDEQYF. Here the CDR3 DNA reads TGTGCCAGCAGCATAAGCGGGAGGGCGGAGGACGAGCAGTACTTC. Full variable domain (remainder filled in from reference TRBV7-9 and TRBJ2-7): DTGVSQNPRHKITKRGQNVTFRCDPISEHNRLYWYRQTLGQGPEFLTYFQNEAQLEKSRLLSDRFSAERPKGSFSTLEIQRTEQGDSAMYLCASSISGRAEDEQYFGPGTRLTVT.

The rearrangement links TRBV21-1 to TRBJ2-4; the table gives TRBD2 as D, unverified against the DNA. TRBV21-1 counts as a pseudogene. CDR3 length: 15 residues. The DNA of the CDR3 is TGTGCCACCAGGGAGGGGGGGCAAGGCAAAAACATTCAGTACTTC. Its translation: CATREGGQGKNIQYF.

This chain connects TRBV19 to TRBJ2-1, with TRBD2 as a possible D gene (6 bases). Germline lookup yields CDR1 LNHDA and CDR2 SQIVND (reference sequence). Trimming left V 1 base short and J 4 bases short, with 14 bases between. CDR3 length: 16 residues. This chain's CDR3 is CASSIGRESGYNEQFF. CDR3 nucleotides: TGTGCCAGTAGTATAGGACGGGAGAGCGGGTACAATGAGCAGTTCTTC.

This chain joins TRBV6-6 and TRBJ1-5; D ambiguous. This CDR3 spans 14 amino acids. Trimming stripped 5 bases from V and 7 bases from J, with 15 bases between. Germline V gene lookup returns CDR1 MNHNY and CDR2 SVGAGI (reference sequence). The CDR3 DNA sequence: TGTGCCAGCAGTCCCTCCTTCTCTCGGCAGCCCCAGCATTTT. This gives the protein CASSPSFSRQPQHF.

The chain recombines TRBV4-1 with TRBJ1-2; D not resolved. Per the germline V gene, CDR1 is MGHRA and CDR2 is YSYEKL. CDR3 length: 13 amino acids. Trimming left V 4 bases short and J 2 bases short, with 8 bases between. This CDR3 is CASSPGLNYGYTF. DNA of the CDR3: TGCGCCAGCAGCCCCGGACTGAACTATGGCTACACCTTC.

This chain links TRBV6-5 with TRBJ1-2; weak D call: TRBD1 (5 bases). Trimming removed 4 bases at V and 1 base at J, with 13 bases between. The CDR3 spans 15 residues. Per the germline V gene, CDR1 is MNHEY and CDR2 is SVGAGI. The CDR3 coding sequence is TGTGCCAGCAGTTCCCCGGACACCATTAACTATGGCTACACCTTC. This sequence encodes CASSSPDTINYGYTF.

CDR3 residues: CASTLRGQPQHF. DNA for the CDR3: TGTGCCAGCACCTTACGGGGTCAGCCCCAGCATTTT. The V and J genes are TRBV28 and TRBJ1-5; D not resolved. This CDR3 is 12 amino acids long. Germline V gene data show CDR1 as MDHEN and CDR2 as SYDVKM. V lost 7 bases and J 6 bases, leaving 10 bases between the germline ends. Full variable domain (remainder filled in from reference TRBV28 and TRBJ1-5): DVKVTQSSRYLVKRTGEKVFLECVQDMDHENMFWYRQDPGLGLRLIYFSYDVKMKEKGDIPEGYSVSREKKERFSLILESASTNQTSMYLCASTLRGQPQHFGDGTRLSIL.

The rearrangement links TRBV5-4 to TRBJ2-5, with D perhaps matching TRBD2 (6 bases). V was shortened by 1 base and J by 1 base, with 20 bases between the two germline ends. Germline values: CDR1 SGHNT, CDR2 YYREEE (reference sequence). The CDR3 has 18 amino acids. CDR3 nucleotides: TGTGCCAGCAGCTTGCGTGGAGTTGGGGCGGGGCCCCAAGAGACCCAGTACTTC. It specifies CASSLRGVGAGPQETQYF. The complete variable domain, with remaining parts taken from reference TRBV5-4 and TRBJ2-5, reads ETGVTQSPTHLIKTRGQQVTLRCSSQSGHNTVSWYQQALGQGPQFIFQYYREEENGRGNFPPRFSGLQFPNYSSELNVNALELDDSALYLCASSLRGVGAGPQETQYFGPGTRLLVL.